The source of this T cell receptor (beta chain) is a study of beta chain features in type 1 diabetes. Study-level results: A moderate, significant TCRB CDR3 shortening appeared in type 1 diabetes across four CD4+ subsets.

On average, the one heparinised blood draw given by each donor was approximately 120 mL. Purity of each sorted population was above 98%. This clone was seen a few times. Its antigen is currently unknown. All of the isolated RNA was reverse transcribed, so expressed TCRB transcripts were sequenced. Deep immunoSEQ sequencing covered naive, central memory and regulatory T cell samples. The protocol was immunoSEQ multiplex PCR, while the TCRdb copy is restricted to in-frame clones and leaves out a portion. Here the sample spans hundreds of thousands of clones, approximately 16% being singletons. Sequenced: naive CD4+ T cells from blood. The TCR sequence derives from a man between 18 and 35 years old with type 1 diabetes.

Written as DNA, the CDR3 is TGTGCCAGCTCCCCGGGACAGGCCTACAATGAGCAGTTCTTC. This gives the protein CASSPGQAYNEQFF. This chain uses TRBV18 with TRBJ2-1; 8 nucleotides line up with TRBD1. The germline V gene encodes CDR1 KGHSH and CDR2 LQKENI. The J segment lost 2 bases and the V segment lost 6 bases, leaving 3 bases of the junction unmatched. This CDR3 contains 14 residues.